This T cell receptor (beta chain) is drawn from a study of blood T cell repertoires in COVID-19. At the level of the study: Sites in the United States, Italy and Spain provided acute and convalescent COVID-19 samples.

Profiling relied on immunoSEQ multiplex PCR, and the TCRdb table lists in-frame clones only, not all of them. Of about 150,000 clones listed, roughly 80% are singletons. This clone appeared a few times. The germline V gene has CDR1 SGHVS and CDR2 FNYEAQ. There are 17 residues in the CDR3. The V end lost 3 bases, the J end lost 0 bases, and 14 bases lay between the germline ends. The TCR sequence derives from a woman aged 55-69 years with COVID-19, enrolled during active disease. The sequenced sample consisted of peripheral blood. The chain is built from TRBV7-6 and TRBJ2-2; D ambiguous. CDR3 sequence: CASSLFSVGPNTGELFF. The CDR3 coding sequence is TGTGCCAGCAGCTTGTTTAGTGTGGGCCCGAACACCGGGGAGCTGTTTTTT. The full variable domain, in which reference TRBV7-6 and TRBJ2-2 provide the parts outside the CDR3, is GAGVSQSPRYKVTKRGQDVALRCDPISGHVSLYWYRQALGQGPEFLTYFNYEAQQDKSGLPNDRFSAERPEGSISTLTIQRTEQRDSAMYRCASSLFSVGPNTGELFFGEGSRLTVL.